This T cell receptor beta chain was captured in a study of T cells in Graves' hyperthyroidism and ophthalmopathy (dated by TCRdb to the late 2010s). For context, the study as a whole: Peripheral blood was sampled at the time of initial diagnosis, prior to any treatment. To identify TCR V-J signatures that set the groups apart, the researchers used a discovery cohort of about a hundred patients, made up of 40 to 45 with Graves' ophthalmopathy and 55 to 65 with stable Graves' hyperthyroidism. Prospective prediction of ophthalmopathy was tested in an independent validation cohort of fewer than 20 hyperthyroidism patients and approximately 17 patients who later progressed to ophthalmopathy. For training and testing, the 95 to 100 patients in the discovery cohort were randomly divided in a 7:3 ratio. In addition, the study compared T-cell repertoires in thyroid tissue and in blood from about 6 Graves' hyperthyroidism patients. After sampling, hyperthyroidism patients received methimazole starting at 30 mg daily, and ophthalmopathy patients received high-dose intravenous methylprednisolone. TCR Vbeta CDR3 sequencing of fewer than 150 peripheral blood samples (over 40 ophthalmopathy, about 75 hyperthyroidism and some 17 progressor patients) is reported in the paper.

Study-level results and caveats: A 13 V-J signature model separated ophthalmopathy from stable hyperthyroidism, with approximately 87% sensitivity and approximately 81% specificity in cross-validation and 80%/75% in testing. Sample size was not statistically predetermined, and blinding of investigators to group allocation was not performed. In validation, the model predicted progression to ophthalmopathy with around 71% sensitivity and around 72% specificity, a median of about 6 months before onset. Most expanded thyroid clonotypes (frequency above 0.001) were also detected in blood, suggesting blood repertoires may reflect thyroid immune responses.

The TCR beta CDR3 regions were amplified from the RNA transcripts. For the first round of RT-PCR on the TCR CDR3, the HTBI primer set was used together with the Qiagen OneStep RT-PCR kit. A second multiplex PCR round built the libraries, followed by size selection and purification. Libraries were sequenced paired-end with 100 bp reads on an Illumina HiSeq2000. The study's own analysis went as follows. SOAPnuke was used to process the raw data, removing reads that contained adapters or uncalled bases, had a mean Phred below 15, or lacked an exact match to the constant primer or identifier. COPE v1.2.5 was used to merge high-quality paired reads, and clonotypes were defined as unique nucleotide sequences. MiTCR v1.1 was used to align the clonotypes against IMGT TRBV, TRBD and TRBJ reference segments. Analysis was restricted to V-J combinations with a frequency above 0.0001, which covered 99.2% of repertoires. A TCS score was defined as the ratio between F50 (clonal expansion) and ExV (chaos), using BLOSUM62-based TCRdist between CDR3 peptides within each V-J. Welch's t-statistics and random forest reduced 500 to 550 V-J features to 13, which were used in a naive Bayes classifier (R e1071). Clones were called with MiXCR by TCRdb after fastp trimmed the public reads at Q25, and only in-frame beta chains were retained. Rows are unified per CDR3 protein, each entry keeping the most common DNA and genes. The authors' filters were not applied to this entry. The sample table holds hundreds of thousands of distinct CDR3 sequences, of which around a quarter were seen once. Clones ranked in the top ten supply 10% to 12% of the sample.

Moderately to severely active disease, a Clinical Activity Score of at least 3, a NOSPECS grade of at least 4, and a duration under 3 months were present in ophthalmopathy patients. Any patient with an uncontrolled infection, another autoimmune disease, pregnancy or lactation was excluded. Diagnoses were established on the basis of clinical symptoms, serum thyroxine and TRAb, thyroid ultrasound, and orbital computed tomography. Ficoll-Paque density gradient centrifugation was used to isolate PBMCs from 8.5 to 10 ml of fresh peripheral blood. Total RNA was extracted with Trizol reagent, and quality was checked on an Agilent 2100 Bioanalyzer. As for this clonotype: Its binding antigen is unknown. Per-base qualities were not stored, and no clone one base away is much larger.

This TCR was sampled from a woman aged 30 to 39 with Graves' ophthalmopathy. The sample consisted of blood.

The nucleotide sequence reads TGTGCCAGCAGCGCCCCCTCAGGGGTTCGGCATGGCTACACCTTC. This yields the protein CASSAPSGVRHGYTF. In this chain, TRBV9 is recombined with TRBJ1-2, with a weak D call of TRBD1 (6 bases match). CDR1 SGDLS and CDR2 YYNGEE were looked up in the germline V gene. Trimming removed 3 bases from V and 6 bases from J, leaving 18 bases between the germline ends. The CDR3 contains 15 residues, cysteine and phenylalanine counted. The only DNA kept is the CDR3, 45 bases in frame from the first base.